This T cell receptor beta chain came from a study of cytomegalovirus exposure and HLA in healthy donors. Only in-frame clones appear in the TCRdb table, and some are missing; sequencing was by immunoSEQ multiplex PCR. This table holds 200,000 or so clones, about 89% found once. This CDR3 has 15 amino acids. The junction had 6 bases not matched to a gene; V was cut back by 1 base and J by 4 bases. Germline CDR1 is SNHLY and CDR2 is FYNNEI. The receptor's source is a woman between 18 and 30 years old in good health and CMV-seronegative. The chain uses TRBV2 and TRBJ1-2; TRBD1 agrees at 7 bases. The source material was PBMCs. The CDR3 loop is CASSEVGTDPYGYTF. The CDR3 nucleotides are TGTGCCAGCAGTGAAGTCGGGACAGACCCCTATGGCTACACCTTC.